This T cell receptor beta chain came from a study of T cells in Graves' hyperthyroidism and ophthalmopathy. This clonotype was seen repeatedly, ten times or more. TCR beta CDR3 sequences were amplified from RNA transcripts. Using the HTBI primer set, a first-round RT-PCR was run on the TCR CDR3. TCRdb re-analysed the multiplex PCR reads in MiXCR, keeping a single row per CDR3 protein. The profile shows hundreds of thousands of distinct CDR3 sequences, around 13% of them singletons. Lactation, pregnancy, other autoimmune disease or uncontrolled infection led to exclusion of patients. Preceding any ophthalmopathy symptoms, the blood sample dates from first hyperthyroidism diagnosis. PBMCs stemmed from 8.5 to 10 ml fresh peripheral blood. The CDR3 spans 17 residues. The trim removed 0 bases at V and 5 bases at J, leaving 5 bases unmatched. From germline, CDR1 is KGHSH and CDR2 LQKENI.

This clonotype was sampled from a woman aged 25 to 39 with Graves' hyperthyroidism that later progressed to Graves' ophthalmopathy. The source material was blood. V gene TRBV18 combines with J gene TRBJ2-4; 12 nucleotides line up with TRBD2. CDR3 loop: CASSPPLPSGRENIQYF. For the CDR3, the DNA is TGTGCCAGCTCACCACCGTTACCTAGCGGGAGGGAAAACATTCAGTACTTC.